This T cell receptor (beta chain) originates from a study of T cell repertoires in ileal Crohn's disease. The study's findings and limits: High-frequency clones were more common in sorted CD8 than CD4 cells.

Germline values: CDR1 SGDLS, CDR2 YYNGEE. V was shortened by 3 bases and J by 4 bases, with 19 bases between the two germline ends. The CDR3 is 16 residues long. Regarding time point: neoterminal ileum biopsy at postoperative endoscopy, about 6 months after surgery. As concerns this clone: Its target is unknown.

TCRB immunosequencing input was approximately 450 nanograms of biopsy DNA per sample. Only in-frame clones appear in the TCRdb table, and some are missing; sequencing was by immunoSEQ multiplex PCR. The sample lists 5,300 or so clones; approximately 84% were seen once. The sequence derives from an adult with Crohn's disease. This chain uses TRBV9 with TRBJ1-2; D is possibly TRBD1 (5 bases). Sample: ileal tissue. CDR3 sequence reads: CASSAQPRETLYGYTF. The CDR3 region has the DNA TGTGCCAGCAGCGCTCAGCCCAGGGAGACCCTCTATGGCTACACCTTC.